The 15 T cell receptor beta chains presented below share a single source sample, sequenced in a study of blood T cell repertoires in COVID-19 (dated by TCRdb to the early 2020s). The method behind the library was the immunoSEQ multiplex PCR assay. TCRdb limited this immuneACCESS table to in-frame rearrangements with V and J called. A share of clones is missing; checked studies link under half to unresolved V genes, and the rest is unexplained. This sample is represented by over 600,000 clones; about 87% of them were singletons. Of the sample, about 0.24% falls within the top ten clones. The sequenced sample consisted of peripheral blood. The receptors derive from a woman younger than 35 with acute or convalescent COVID-19.

This clone has just a few counts. CDR3 protein: CASRRDRGIAGELFF. CDR3 DNA: TGTGCCAGCAGAAGGGACAGGGGGATTGCCGGGGAGCTGTTTTTT. The chain links TRBV6-5 to TRBJ2-2; 11 nucleotides align to TRBD1. Germline V CDR1 and CDR2: MNHEY, SVGAGI. CDR3 length equals 15 residues. Losses at the gene ends were 6 bases for V and 6 bases for J; bases not matched to a gene: 6.

This chain connects TRBV10-2 to TRBJ1-1; D uncertain. The ends were cut back, 10 bases at V and 1 base at J, with 13 bases in the middle. The CDR3 totals 13 residues. The germline V gene encodes CDR1 WSHSY and CDR2 SAAADI. Here the CDR3 reads CATAANSNTEAFF. CDR3 nucleotides: TGCGCCACCGCCGCCAACTCGAACACTGAAGCTTTCTTT.

This clone was observed a single time. The CDR3 DNA reads as TGTGCCACCAGCAGAGATCCCCCTCCCAGGAAGCGGGCAGTGAGCAATCAGCCCCAGCATTTT. Protein: CATSRDPPPRKRAVSNQPQHF. This sequence joins TRBV15 and TRBJ1-5; D ambiguous. Trimming removed 0 bases from V and 1 base from J, with 25 bases in between. There are 21 residues in the CDR3. Germline V gives CDR1 LNHNV, CDR2 YYDKDF (reference sequence).

This clone showed up just once. This chain links TRBV7-2 with TRBJ2-1; 9 nucleotides match TRBD1. CDR1 is SGHTA and CDR2 is FQGNSA in the germline V gene. This CDR3 spans 14 amino acids. V gave up 4 bases and J gave up 7 bases; unmatched junction bases: 5. The CDR3: CASSSPGTGNEQFF. The CDR3 DNA reads TGTGCCAGCAGCTCCCCCGGGACAGGGAATGAGCAGTTCTTC.

This clone appeared once. The rearrangement uses TRBV9 and TRBJ2-7, with 13 bases lining up with TRBD2. The J segment lost 6 bases and the V segment lost 3 bases, leaving 9 bases of the junction unmatched. The CDR3 extends over 16 amino acids. Germline CDR1 SGDLS, CDR2 YYNGEE. In DNA form, the CDR3 reads TGTGCCAGCAGCGCCCCGGGGACTAGCGGGGTTCTCGAGCAGTACTTC. Translated, it gives CASSAPGTSGVLEQYF.

V and J are TRBV9 and TRBJ1-3, with D perhaps matching TRBD1 (5 bases). CDR3 length equals 15 residues. V was cut by 0 bases and J by 3 bases, with 10 bases left in between. Germline V CDR1 and CDR2: SGDLS, YYNGEE. CDR3 DNA: TGTGCCAGCAGCGTAGGAGGAGGGGTTGGAAACACCATATATTTT. Amino acid sequence: CASSVGGGVGNTIYF.

The gene calls are TRBV12-5 and TRBJ1-3; D possibly corresponds to TRBD1 (5 bases). With 1 base removed from V and 2 bases from J, the gap between germline ends came to 6 bases. The CDR3 runs to 14 residues. CDR1 is LGHNT and CDR2 is FRNRAP in the germline V gene. The CDR3 region is CASGLGRAGNTIYF. For the CDR3, the DNA is TGTGCTAGTGGTTTGGGCAGGGCTGGAAACACCATATATTTT.

There are a few counts of this clone. CDR3 amino acids: CASSPTPGNQPQHF. The CDR3 nucleotides read TGTGCCAGCTCACCAACGCCAGGGAATCAGCCCCAGCATTTT. The chain carries TRBV18 and TRBJ1-5; TRBD1 is a possible D gene (5 bases). The V gene's germline CDR1 is KGHSH and CDR2 LQKENI. V lost 2 bases, J lost 4 bases, and 9 bases lay in between. The CDR3 runs 14 residues.

The J gene is TRBJ1-1, the V gene TRBV3-1 (or the pseudogene TRBV3-2); D not certain. Germline-derived CDR1 and CDR2 are LGHDT and YNNKEL (reference sequence). Trimming removed 2 bases at V and 5 bases at J, with 18 bases between. This CDR3 spans 16 amino acids. The CDR3 loop reads CASSQLPVRVGTEAFF. The CDR3 DNA follows: TGTGCCAGCAGCCAACTTCCCGTGCGGGTTGGAACTGAAGCTTTCTTT.

V is TRBV6-5 and J is TRBJ1-6; unclear D gene. The V gene lost 11 bases and the J gene lost 13 bases, with 15 bases spanning the gap. CDR3 length: 11 amino acids. Germline loops: CDR1 MNHEY, CDR2 SVGAGI. The DNA for the CDR3 is TGTGCCTCCCGGACTTATGGGCCCCTCCACTTT. Amino acid sequence: CASRTYGPLHF.

The chain links TRBV25-1 to TRBJ2-1; the match to TRBD1 covers 11 bases. CDR1 and CDR2 (germline): MGHDK, SYGVNS. The V and J ends lost 3 bases and 8 bases, in that order; junction bases with no gene match: 3. The CDR3 covers 14 residues. CDR3 region: CASSEGQGVYEQFF. As DNA, the CDR3 is TGTGCCAGCAGTGAGGGACAGGGGGTCTATGAGCAGTTCTTC.

This chain connects TRBV19 to TRBJ1-1, with 10 nucleotides matching TRBD1. Losses at the gene ends were 10 bases for V and 3 bases for J; bases not matched to a gene: 5. The CDR3 runs 13 residues. Looked up from germline, CDR1 is LNHDA and CDR2 is SQIVND (reference sequence). The CDR3 DNA reads as TGTGCCACCCGGGACAGGGGAGACACTGAAGCTTTCTTT. It specifies CATRDRGDTEAFF.

The rearrangement links TRBV29-1 to TRBJ1-2, with 9 bases matching TRBD1. The CDR3 totals 13 residues. Germline CDR1 reads SQVTM; CDR2 reads ANQGSEA. V shed 8 bases, J shed 7 bases, and the junction held 11 bases outside the gene matches. CDR3 sequence reads: CSTTGGKLGGYTF. The CDR3 DNA is TGCAGCACCACAGGGGGCAAACTAGGTGGCTACACCTTC.

The rearrangement links TRBV30 to TRBJ2-7; D is perhaps TRBD2 (6 bases). The length of the CDR3 is 11 residues. CDR1 and CDR2 (germline): GTSNPN, SVGIG (reference sequence). V was shortened by 0 bases and J by 8 bases, with 8 bases between the two germline ends. The CDR3 region is CAWSVGGKQYF. In nucleotides, the CDR3 is TGTGCCTGGAGTGTCGGGGGAAAGCAGTACTTC.

The rearrangement uses TRBV3-1 (or the pseudogene TRBV3-2) and TRBJ1-1; 9 bases match TRBD1. Per germline, CDR1 LGHDT and CDR2 YNNKEL (reference sequence). The CDR3 runs to 15 residues. The V and J ends lost 10 bases and 1 base, in that order; junction bases with no gene match: 10. Here the CDR3 reads CATKRGTGTNTEAFF. The CDR3 bases are TGTGCCACCAAAAGGGGGACAGGGACGAACACTGAAGCTTTCTTT.